This is a list of T cell receptor beta chains from one sample in a study of CXCR3-negative and CXCR3-positive naive CD8 T cells. TCRdb reprocessed the 5' RACE reads and stores each CDR3 protein as one record, lacking DNA. The sample is made up of 90,000 to 100,000 distinct CDR3 sequences, and the top ten hold over 1.5% of it. Sequencing was carried out using naive CXCR3- CD8+ T cells from blood. These receptors were obtained from a human donor in good health. Some clones in this sample may be carry-over from other donors' samples. Both conserved end residues are part of each CDR3. The order of the fields is J gene, V gene, CDR3 protein.

>TRBJ2-4|TRBV6-5
CASSFGNIQYF
>TRBJ2-1|TRBV2
CASNGLAVNEQFF
>TRBJ2-3|TRBV29-1
CSVVASGSDTQYF
>TRBJ2-7|TRBV11-2
CASSLVVGGPTYEQYF
>TRBJ2-5|TRBV7-9
CASSPTSDETQYF
>TRBJ2-7|TRBV2
CASLRGSSYEQYF
>TRBJ2-7|TRBV5-6
CASSLVRNPDEQYF
>TRBJ2-7|TRBV4-3
CASSQDHMGTLAYEQYF
>TRBJ2-5|TRBV7-3
CASSPLGRGDWAETQYF
>TRBJ2-1|TRBV3-1
CASSPTQGGQFF
>TRBJ2-3|TRBV29-1
CSVEDLTYGTDTQYF
>TRBJ2-7|TRBV27
CASSFAVGYEQYF
>TRBJ1-1|TRBV7-9
CASTQGGPYTEAFF
>TRBJ2-3|TRBV6-5
CASSYSGNRGISTDTQYF
>TRBJ1-1|TRBV5-1
CASSLTGQGTEAFF
>TRBJ2-3|TRBV29-1
CSVEDPTGSETDTQYF
>TRBJ1-2|TRBV29-1
CSVDLPPTASSLANYGYTF
>TRBJ2-5|TRBV12-3/TRBV12-4
CASSLLREETQYF
>TRBJ2-7|TRBV28
CASSFSSGRFYEQYF
>TRBJ2-1|TRBV5-1
CASSFRGDYNEQFF
>TRBJ2-1|TRBV12-3/TRBV12-4
CASVGPSASGRDDEQFF
>TRBJ1-6|TRBV12-3/TRBV12-4
CASRGDNVSLHF
>TRBJ2-7|TRBV29-1
CSALGGQGPYEQYF
>TRBJ2-7|TRBV7-9
CASSLDPDFYEQYF
>TRBJ2-7|TRBV15
CATSRPEQGSYEQYF
>TRBJ2-5|TRBV28
CASSFRQGGVGETQYF
>TRBJ2-7|TRBV25-1
CASSGGTELAAYEQYF
>TRBJ1-1|TRBV11-2
CASSLPDRAEFWNTEAFF
>TRBJ1-2|TRBV9
CASSGSWTEVYGYTF